These 3 T cell receptor beta chains originate from one sample sequenced in a study of T-cell reconstitution after alpha-beta-depleted transplantation in children. Using unique molecular identifiers, the investigators prepared the TCRbeta library. TCRdb re-called the PCR reads with MiXCR, one entry per CDR3 protein. Of some 450,000 distinct CDR3 sequences in the sample, 43% were seen once. The input for sequencing was PBMCs, taken before TCRalphabeta/CD19-depleted stem cell transplant. These receptors were obtained from a girl aged 2 to 10 with aplastic anemia, due to receive a stem cell transplant.

This clonotype was counted at least ten times. The chain is built from TRBV16 and TRBJ1-5; D unresolved. Germline lookup yields CDR1 KGHSY and CDR2 FQNENV. The CDR3 spans 17 residues. Trimming removed 1 base at V and 5 bases at J, with 18 bases between. CDR3 amino acids: CASSQYSREIYDQPQHF. The CDR3 bases are TGTGCCAGCAGCCAATATTCCCGGGAAATTTACGATCAGCCCCAGCATTTT.

V is TRBV12-3 or TRBV12-4 and J is TRBJ2-7, with 9 positions matching TRBD1. Losses at the gene ends were 3 bases for V and 12 bases for J; bases not matched to a gene: 6. The CDR3 has 12 amino acids. Here the CDR3 DNA reads TGTGCCAGCAGTTTCTACAGGGGGCCCCTGTACTTC. This translates into CASSFYRGPLYF.

Comment on this clonotype: Relative to the germline gene, one junction end is altered; a read error may explain this. The chain is built from TRBV15 and TRBJ2-4, with D unresolved. Germline CDR1 and CDR2: LNHNV and YYDKDF (reference sequence). This CDR3 is 14 amino acids long. The CDR3 DNA follows: TGTGCCACCAGCAGAGATCGGTCGAGTCCCCCTGTGGACTTC. Amino acid sequence: CATSRDRSSPPVDF.